A selection of T cell receptor beta chains follows, all from one sample in a study of cytomegalovirus exposure and HLA in healthy donors. Some clones are missing from TCRdb's copy, which holds only in-frame ones; the method was immunoSEQ multiplex PCR. The sample shows about 110,000 clones, 85% to 90% of them seen only once. Sequences were obtained from PBMCs. Source of these receptors: a woman aged 25 to 45 in good health and CMV-seropositive. Each CDR3 is given with its conserved first and last residue. A D gene is named only where the DNA matches it firmly. Part of the rows lack a size; the others show once, few, many or a class for expanded clones.

D | J | V | size | DNA | CDR3
NA | TRBJ2-1 | TRBV7-9 | once | TGTGCCAGCGACGACAGCAACAATGAGCAGTTCTTC | CASDDSNNEQFF
TRBD1 | TRBJ1-1 | TRBV7-6 | NA | TGTGCCAGCAGCCCTCGGACAGGGGGCGCCGGAACTGAAGCTTTCTTT | CASSPRTGGAGTEAFF
NA | TRBJ2-1 | TRBV9 | NA | TGTGCCAGCAGCCGGGGGGCGAATGAGCAGTTCTTC | CASSRGANEQFF
NA | TRBJ1-4 | TRBV2 | NA | TGTGCCAGCAGTGGCAGTGAAAATGAAAAACTGTTTTTT | CASSGSENEKLFF
NA | TRBJ1-4 | TRBV14 | NA | TGTGCCAGCAGCCCATGGACTGCAGCTTATGAAAAACTGTTTTTT | CASSPWTAAYEKLFF
NA | TRBJ1-1 | TRBV30 | NA | TGTGCCTGGAGTTCGGGGTTCACTGAAGCTTTCTTT | CAWSSGFTEAFF
NA | TRBJ2-5 | TRBV27 | NA | TGTGCCAGCAGTTTATCTCCCGGGTCGACCCAGTACTTC | CASSLSPGSTQYF
NA | TRBJ2-2 | TRBV7-2 | NA | TGTGCCAGCAGCCCTACGGGCCAGGGCACCGGGGAGCTGTTTTTT | CASSPTGQGTGELFF
NA | TRBJ2-1 | TRBV6-4 | NA | TGTGCCAGCAGTGACTCGATAGGAGGAGATCTCAATGAGCAGTTCTTC | CASSDSIGGDLNEQFF
TRBD2 | TRBJ2-3 | TRBV28 | NA | TGTGCCAGCAGTTCGGGGACTAGTATAGATACGCAGTATTTT | CASSSGTSIDTQYF
NA | TRBJ1-1 | TRBV5-4 | NA | TGTGCCAGCAGATCCCCCGGTTACAACACTGAAGCTTTCTTT | CASRSPGYNTEAFF
TRBD2 | TRBJ2-1 | TRBV4-2 | NA | TGTGCCAGCAGCCGGCTAGCGGGAGGGAAGAATGAGCAGTTCTTC | CASSRLAGGKNEQFF
NA | TRBJ1-3 | TRBV7-9 | NA | TGTGCCAGCAGCGTCTCAGTGGCTTTTGGAAACACCATATATTTT | CASSVSVAFGNTIYF
TRBD2 | TRBJ2-5 | TRBV9 | NA | TGTGCCAGCAGCGTAGGGGCTAGCGGGAGTATACTGGAGACCCAGTACTTC | CASSVGASGSILETQYF
TRBD2 | TRBJ2-2 | TRBV5-4 | NA | TGTGCCAGCAGCTTACCCGGGGGGGGAGGCACCGGGGAGCTGTTTTTT | CASSLPGGGGTGELFF
NA | TRBJ2-3 | TRBV7-2 | NA | TGTGCCAGCAGCTTCGGGGGCACAGATACGCAGTATTTT | CASSFGGTDTQYF
TRBD1 | TRBJ1-2 | TRBV19 | once | TGTGCCAGTGACAGGGGTCCTGGAGGAGGCTACACCTTC | CASDRGPGGGYTF
TRBD2 | TRBJ2-1 | TRBV4-2 | NA | TGTGCCAGCAGCCAAGAACTAGCGGGAGGGCCGCGAAATGAGCAGTTCTTC | CASSQELAGGPRNEQFF
TRBD1 | TRBJ1-4 | TRBV28 | NA | TGTGCCAGCAGTGTATCAGGGGGCCGGGAAAAACTGTTTTTT | CASSVSGGREKLFF
NA | TRBJ2-5 | TRBV7-9 | NA | TGTGCCAGCAGCTTAGTATCCGAGACCCAGTACTTC | CASSLVSETQYF
NA | TRBJ1-2 | TRBV4-1 | NA | TGCGCCAGCAGCCAAGATAGCAGGGAAACCTATGGCTACACCTTC | CASSQDSRETYGYTF
NA | TRBJ2-5 | TRBV11-1 | NA | TGTGCCAGCAGACCTTACAGGGATGGGACCCAGTACTTC | CASRPYRDGTQYF
TRBD1 | TRBJ1-2 | TRBV5-4 | NA | TGTGCCAGCAGCCCGGGACAGGGGTCTAACTATGGCTACACCTTC | CASSPGQGSNYGYTF
TRBD1 | TRBJ1-1 | TRBV7-9 | NA | TGTGCCAGCAGCTCTACTTTGAAACAGGGGAGCACTGAAGCTTTCTTT | CASSSTLKQGSTEAFF
TRBD1 | TRBJ2-7 | TRBV5-6 | NA | TGTGCCAGCAGCTTGGCGGGACAGATCTACGAGCAGTACTTC | CASSLAGQIYEQYF
TRBD2 | TRBJ2-4 | TRBV28 | NA | TGTGCCAGCATCCAACGGCGGGGAGCGGGAGGGAACATTCAGTACTTC | CASIQRRGAGGNIQYF
NA | TRBJ1-1 | TRBV13 | NA | TGTGCCAGCAGCCCCCGGGGGGGCACTGAAGCTTTCTTT | CASSPRGGTEAFF
NA | TRBJ2-7 | TRBV2 | few | TGTGCCAGCAGTGAGGGGGCGTACGAGCAGTACTTC | CASSEGAYEQYF
TRBD2 | TRBJ2-7 | TRBV5-1 | NA | TGCGCCAGCAGCTTGGATGGACTAGCGGGAGCGTGGTACGAGCAGTACTTC | CASSLDGLAGAWYEQYF
NA | TRBJ1-2 | TRBV5-4 | few | TGTGCCAGCAGCTTCTCCGGGACAAGGAACTATGGCTACACCTTC | CASSFSGTRNYGYTF
NA | TRBJ2-3 | TRBV7-2 | NA | TGTGCCAGCAGCCCCCTCGGAGGAGCCGGAGATACGCAGTATTTT | CASSPLGGAGDTQYF
NA | TRBJ2-2 | TRBV12-5 | NA | TGTGCTAGTGGTTTGGCCCCGCGGGCCTACACCGGGGAGCTGTTTTTT | CASGLAPRAYTGELFF
NA | TRBJ1-2 | TRBV7-8 | NA | TGTGCCAGCAGCCTTAACAGGGACTATGGCTACACCTTC | CASSLNRDYGYTF
TRBD2 | TRBJ2-2 | TRBV4-2 | NA | TGTGCCAGCAGCCGCGGGGGACTAGCGGGGGGGCAGAGCACCGGGGAGCTGTTTTTT | CASSRGGLAGGQSTGELFF
TRBD2 | TRBJ2-2 | TRBV18 | once | TGTGCCAGCTCACCACGACTAGCGGGGGGCACCGGGGAGCTGTTTTTT | CASSPRLAGGTGELFF
NA | TRBJ2-3 | TRBV4-1 | NA | TGCGCCAGCAGCCAAGGGGGCTCTAGCACAGATACGCAGTATTTT | CASSQGGSSTDTQYF
NA | TRBJ1-6 | TRBV23-1 | NA | TGCGCCAGCAGTCCCTCCAGGGAACTTACTGAATATTATAATTCACCCCTCCACTTT | CASSPSRELTEYYNSPLHF
NA | TRBJ2-1 | TRBV9 | NA | TGTGCCAGCAGCGGGGGGCTCAACAATGAGCAGTTCTTC | CASSGGLNNEQFF
NA | TRBJ1-4 | TRBV2 | NA | TGTGCCAGCAAGCCCAAGGGGCTGAATGAAAAACTGTTTTTT | CASKPKGLNEKLFF
TRBD1 | TRBJ2-2 | TRBV28 | NA | TGTGCCAGCGTTTGGGCAGGGGGCATCGGGGAGCTGTTTTTT | CASVWAGGIGELFF
TRBD2 | TRBJ2-5 | TRBV5-1 | once | TGCGCCAGCAGCTATAGCGGGGGTGGTGAGACCCAGTACTTC | CASSYSGGGETQYF
NA | TRBJ2-2 | TRBV7-9 | NA | TGTGCCAGCAGCTTACTCCGGGGTTCGAACACCGGGGAGCTGTTTTTT | CASSLLRGSNTGELFF
NA | TRBJ2-7 | TRBV7-8 | NA | TGTGCCAGCAGCTCGCTGGACAAGACCTACGAGCAGTACTTC | CASSSLDKTYEQYF
TRBD2 | TRBJ2-1 | TRBV7-3 | NA | TGTGCCAGCAGCTTAAGCGGGGGGACCAACAATGAGCAGTTCTTC | CASSLSGGTNNEQFF
TRBD1 | TRBJ2-7 | TRBV7-6 | NA | TGTGCCAGCAGCCTCAGGGACAGGGGAGAAAGCTACGAGCAGTACTTC | CASSLRDRGESYEQYF